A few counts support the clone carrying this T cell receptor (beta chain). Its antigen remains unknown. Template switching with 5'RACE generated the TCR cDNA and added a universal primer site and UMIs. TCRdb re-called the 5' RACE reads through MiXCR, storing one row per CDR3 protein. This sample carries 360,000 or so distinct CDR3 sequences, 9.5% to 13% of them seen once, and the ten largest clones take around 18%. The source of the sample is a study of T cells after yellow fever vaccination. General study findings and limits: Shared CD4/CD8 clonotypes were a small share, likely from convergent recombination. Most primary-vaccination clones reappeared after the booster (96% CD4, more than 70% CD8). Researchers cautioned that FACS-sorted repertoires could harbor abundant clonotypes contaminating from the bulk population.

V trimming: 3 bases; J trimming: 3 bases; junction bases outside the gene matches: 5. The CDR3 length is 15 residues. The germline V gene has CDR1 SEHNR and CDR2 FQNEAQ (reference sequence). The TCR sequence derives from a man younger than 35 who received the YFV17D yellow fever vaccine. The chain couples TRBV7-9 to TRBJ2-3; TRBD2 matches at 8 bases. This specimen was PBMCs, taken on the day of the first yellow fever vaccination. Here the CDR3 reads CASSFFSGDTDTQYF. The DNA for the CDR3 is TGTGCCAGCAGCTTCTTTAGCGGGGATACAGATACGCAGTATTTT. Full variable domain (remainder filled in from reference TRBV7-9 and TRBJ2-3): DTGVSQNPRHKITKRGQNVTFRCDPISEHNRLYWYRQTLGQGPEFLTYFQNEAQLEKSRLLSDRFSAERPKGSFSTLEIQRTEQGDSAMYLCASSFFSGDTDTQYFGPGTRLTVL.